The clone carrying this TCR beta chain was detected once. Its antigen remains unknown. Mismatch with germline at one junction end may stem from a read error. The data were obtained in a study of cytomegalovirus exposure and HLA in healthy donors. General study points: By a later analysis, the bulk of CMV-associated TCR beta chains appeared HLA-restricted. When presence/absence was analysed, sequencing depth was taken to be roughly uniform across donors. A cluster of highly shared sequence variants was likely a sequencing artifact.

From germline, CDR1 is SGHKS and CDR2 YYEKEE (reference sequence). The CDR3 is 14 residues long. Both 60 Vbeta primers and 13 Jbeta primers went into the PCR. TCRdb's table, derived via immunoSEQ multiplex PCR, lists solely in-frame clones and lacks some. This table holds over 60,000 clones, over 70% found once. The chain is built from TRBV5-5 and TRBJ1-2, with 8 bases that match TRBD1. The source is a man aged 65 to 85 in good health and CMV-seronegative. Input material: PBMCs. CDR3 sequence (DNA): TGTGCCAGCAGCCGGACAGGGACTAATTATGGCTACACCTTC. Encoded protein: CASSRTGTNYGYTF.